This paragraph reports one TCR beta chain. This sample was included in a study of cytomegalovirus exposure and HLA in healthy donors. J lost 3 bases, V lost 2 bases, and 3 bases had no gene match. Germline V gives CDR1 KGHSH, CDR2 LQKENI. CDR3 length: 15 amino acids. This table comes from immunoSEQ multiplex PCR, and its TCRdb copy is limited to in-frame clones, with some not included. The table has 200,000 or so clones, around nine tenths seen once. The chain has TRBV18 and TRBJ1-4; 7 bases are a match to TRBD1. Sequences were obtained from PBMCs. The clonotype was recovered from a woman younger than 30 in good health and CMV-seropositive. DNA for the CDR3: TGTGCCAGCTCACCAAAGGGGGCCGCTAATGAAAAACTGTTTTTT. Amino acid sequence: CASSPKGAANEKLFF.